The 22 T cell receptor beta chains below were found in one sample sequenced in a study of blood T cell repertoires in COVID-19. Sequencing used immunoSEQ multiplex PCR; TCRdb keeps in-frame clones, though not all of them. The table includes 400,000 or so clones, about 90% detected once. The sample consisted of PBMCs or T cells enriched from blood (not recorded which). All receptors come from a man aged 18 to 35 who had recovered from COVID-19.

V usage is TRBV11-2 and J usage is TRBJ1-1; no reliable D call. Germline V gene data show CDR1 as SGHAT and CDR2 as FQNNGV. V was trimmed by 1 base and J by 7 bases, leaving 13 bases between them. The CDR3 contains 14 residues. The CDR3 region has the DNA TGTGCCAGCAGCTTAGGCGGACGGGGAGGTGAAGCTTTCTTT. This translates into CASSLGGRGGEAFF.

The chain carries TRBV27 and TRBJ2-1; D may be TRBD1 (6 bases). The germline V gene has CDR1 MNHEY and CDR2 SMNVEV (reference sequence). V lost 4 bases, J lost 7 bases, and 14 bases lay in between. The CDR3 runs 14 residues. Written as DNA, the CDR3 is TGTGCCAGCAGTTCCAGCCTAGGGGGTAATGAGCAGTTCTTC. Its protein is CASSSSLGGNEQFF.

This chain links TRBV20-1 with TRBJ1-2, with unresolved D. The CDR3 runs 11 residues. Germline V CDR1 and CDR2: DFQATT, SNEGSKA (reference sequence). V was pared by 7 bases and J by 7 bases, with 13 bases between. This chain's CDR3 is CSGASSRGYTF. CDR3 nucleotides: TGCAGTGGGGCTTCTTCTCGTGGCTACACCTTC.

The genes are TRBV27 and TRBJ2-7; perhaps TRBD2 as D (6 bases). This CDR3 is built from 13 residues. Looked up from germline, CDR1 is MNHEY and CDR2 is SMNVEV (reference sequence). V was shortened by 3 bases and J by 6 bases, with 12 bases between the two germline ends. The CDR3 spells CASSFGTSPEQYF. The CDR3 DNA is TGTGCCAGCAGTTTTGGAACTAGCCCCGAGCAGTACTTC.

The V gene is TRBV5-1, the J gene TRBJ1-1; tentatively, D is TRBD1 (5 bases). This CDR3 contains 14 residues. Looked up from germline, CDR1 is SGHRS and CDR2 is YFSETQ. The V gene lost 3 bases and the J gene lost 8 bases, with 17 bases spanning the gap. CDR3 amino acids: CASSSGAGLEEAFF. In nucleotides, the CDR3 is TGCGCCAGCAGCTCTGGGGCCGGCCTTGAGGAAGCTTTCTTT.

The V and J genes are TRBV11-1 and TRBJ2-7; a weak D match, TRBD1 (5 bases). Germline values: CDR1 SGHAT, CDR2 FQDESV (reference sequence). V was pared by 1 base and J by 3 bases, with 13 bases between. The CDR3 totals 15 residues. The CDR3 loop reads CASSLEFGADYEQYF. The CDR3 DNA reads as TGTGCCAGCAGCTTAGAGTTTGGGGCTGACTACGAGCAGTACTTC.

DNA for the CDR3: TGTGCCAGCAGCCCCCAGGGACTAGCGGGGTCCGGCGCGCAGTATTTT. The encoded protein is CASSPQGLAGSGAQYF. V is TRBV7-9 and J is TRBJ2-3, with 13 positions matching TRBD2. From germline, CDR1 is SEHNR and CDR2 FQNEAQ (reference sequence). V trimming: 5 bases; J trimming: 10 bases; junction bases outside the gene matches: 12. The CDR3 length is 16 residues. Full variable domain (missing parts from reference TRBV7-9 and TRBJ2-3): DTGVSQNPRHKITKRGQNVTFRCDPISEHNRLYWYRQTLGQGPEFLTYFQNEAQLEKSRLLSDRFSAERPKGSFSTLEIQRTEQGDSAMYLCASSPQGLAGSGAQYFGPGTRLTVL.

This sequence joins TRBV2 and TRBJ1-2; 9 nucleotides line up with TRBD1. The CDR3 runs to 13 residues. J was trimmed by 4 bases and V by 7 bases; bases with no gene match: 4. Looked up from germline, CDR1 is SNHLY and CDR2 is FYNNEI. The DNA for the CDR3 is TGTGCCAGCATCGGGACAGGGACCTATGGCTACACCTTC. It yields the protein CASIGTGTYGYTF.

The rearrangement links TRBV28 to TRBJ1-6; 7 nucleotides match TRBD1. The CDR3 contains 16 residues. Per germline, CDR1 MDHEN and CDR2 SYDVKM. V gave up 2 bases and J gave up 7 bases; unmatched junction bases: 8. The CDR3 sequence is CASSLVEGAVNSPLHF. The CDR3 DNA is TGTGCCAGCAGTTTAGTAGAGGGGGCCGTAAATTCACCCCTCCACTTT.

This clone was recorded only once. The rearrangement links TRBV7-2 to TRBJ2-7; D might be TRBD2 (6 bases). V was trimmed by 5 bases and J by 2 bases, leaving 13 bases between them. CDR3 length: 14 amino acids. Germline V CDR1 and CDR2: SGHTA, FQGNSA. Here the CDR3 reads CASSASGGAYEQYF. The CDR3 DNA is TGTGCCAGCAGCGCCAGTGGAGGGGCCTACGAGCAGTACTTC.

The V call is TRBV5-4, the J call TRBJ1-5, with TRBD1 identical over 10 bases. V trimming: 5 bases; J trimming: 6 bases; junction bases outside the gene matches: 5. This CDR3 has 14 amino acids. Germline V gene lookup returns CDR1 SGHNT and CDR2 YYREEE (reference sequence). The CDR3 DNA reads TGTGCCAGCAGTCGGGACAGGGGTGGTCAGCCCCAGCATTTT. It is translated as CASSRDRGGQPQHF.

Written as DNA, the CDR3 is TGTGCCAGCAGCACCAGGGACTCTGGGGCCAACGTCCTGACTTTC. Translation gives CASSTRDSGANVLTF. The chain has TRBV7-3 and TRBJ2-6; maybe TRBD1 (5 bases). The length of the CDR3 is 15 residues. The germline V gene encodes CDR1 SGHTA and CDR2 FQGTGA. Trimming removed 5 bases from V and 0 bases from J, with 8 bases in between.

The chain uses TRBV19 and TRBJ2-3; 10 positions match TRBD2. V lost 5 bases to trimming and J lost 2 bases; unmatched junction nucleotides: 7. From germline, CDR1 is LNHDA and CDR2 SQIVND (reference sequence). The CDR3 runs to 16 residues. The CDR3: CASSSGLADFTDTQYF. CDR3 sequence (DNA): TGTGCCAGTAGTTCAGGACTAGCGGACTTCACAGATACGCAGTATTTT.

V usage is TRBV4-1 and J usage is TRBJ1-5; weak D call: TRBD1 (6 bases). V was clipped by 4 bases and J by 6 bases, with 16 bases between them. Germline V gene sequence: CDR1 MGHRA, CDR2 YSYEKL. CDR3 length equals 15 residues. The CDR3 DNA sequence: TGCGCCAGCAGCCGAGTACAGGGTTCAGGTCAGCCCCAGCATTTT. This translates into CASSRVQGSGQPQHF.

V and J are TRBV5-1 and TRBJ1-1; TRBD1 is a possible D gene (6 bases). Trimming shortened V by 3 bases and J by 1 base, and 13 bases separated the two germline ends. The germline V gene has CDR1 SGHRS and CDR2 YFSETQ. This CDR3 spans 15 amino acids. The CDR3 DNA is TGCGCCAGCAGCTCTAATTTACAGGGGAACACTGAAGCTTTCTTT. This sequence encodes CASSSNLQGNTEAFF.

The CDR3 coding sequence is TGTGCCAGCAGCCCATCCGGTGGAAACACCATATATTTT. Translation: CASSPSGGNTIYF. The chain links TRBV13 to TRBJ1-3; no clear D. Looked up from germline, CDR1 is PRHDT and CDR2 is FYEKMQ (reference sequence). The CDR3 is made up of 13 amino acids. V was trimmed by 5 bases and J by 3 bases, leaving 8 bases between them.

This chain links TRBV27 with TRBJ1-2; D is unresolved. The CDR3 totals 13 residues. V lost 2 bases and J 7 bases, leaving 11 bases between the germline ends. Per germline, CDR1 MNHEY and CDR2 SMNVEV (reference sequence). CDR3 nucleotides: TGTGCCAGCAGTTTAAGGTACGGAGGTGGCTACACCTTC. Residues: CASSLRYGGGYTF.

The chain recombines TRBV15 with TRBJ1-1; 8 nucleotides align to TRBD1. CDR1 is LNHNV and CDR2 is YYDKDF in the germline V gene (reference sequence). V lost 0 bases to trimming and J lost 0 bases; unmatched junction nucleotides: 6. The CDR3 contains 17 residues. The CDR3 DNA reads TGTGCCACCAGCAGAGAAGGACAGGGCCTGCTGAACACTGAAGCTTTCTTT. Its protein product is CATSREGQGLLNTEAFF.

This clone was recorded only once. The rearrangement uses TRBV7-2 and TRBJ2-7; D is perhaps TRBD1 (6 bases). V dropped 1 base and J dropped 3 bases, with 10 bases sitting between them. Germline CDR1 reads SGHTA; CDR2 reads FQGNSA. The CDR3 length is 14 residues. In DNA form, the CDR3 reads TGTGCCAGCAGCTTAGTGGCAGGGGACTACGAGCAGTACTTC. This translates into CASSLVAGDYEQYF.

V usage is TRBV28 and J usage is TRBJ2-7; 9 bases map to TRBD1. Unmatched junction bases numbered 12, after V lost 6 bases and J lost 6 bases. The germline CDR1 and CDR2 sequences are MDHEN and SYDVKM. This CDR3 has 15 amino acids. In DNA, the CDR3 is TGTGCCAGCAGCCCTCCGGGACAGGGCTTTTCCGAGCAGTACTTC. It is translated as CASSPPGQGFSEQYF.

The CDR3 sequence is CASSGTGNYGYTF. CDR3 nucleotides: TGTGCCAGCAGTGGCACGGGGAACTATGGCTACACCTTC. The V and J genes are TRBV12-3 or TRBV12-4 and TRBJ1-2; D gene uncertain. Deletions cut 5 bases from V and 2 bases from J, with 9 bases between. The CDR3 is 13 residues long.

The rearrangement joins TRBV28 to TRBJ2-7, with D maybe TRBD2 (6 bases). There are 14 residues in the CDR3. CDR1 and CDR2 from the germline V gene are MDHEN and SYDVKM. Trimming cost V 2 bases and J 2 bases, with 10 bases left between them. The DNA for the CDR3 is TGTGCCAGCAGTTTAACGCGGGACGCCTACGAGCAGTACTTC. It specifies CASSLTRDAYEQYF. The whole variable domain, remainder taken from reference TRBV28 and TRBJ2-7, is DVKVTQSSRYLVKRTGEKVFLECVQDMDHENMFWYRQDPGLGLRLIYFSYDVKMKEKGDIPEGYSVSREKKERFSLILESASTNQTSMYLCASSLTRDAYEQYFGPGTRLTVT.